A single TCR beta chain is shown here with its context. Method: immunoSEQ multiplex PCR; TCRdb's copy keeps in-frame clones and lacks some. The sample includes about 380,000 clones, approximately 95% of them seen just once. Trimming took off 3 bases at V and 6 bases at J, with 18 bases between the two ends. The CDR3 sequence is 15 residues long. Germline-derived CDR1 and CDR2 are SEHNR and FQNEAQ (reference sequence). This record comes from a study of shared T cell receptors in the human thymus. This chain uses TRBV7-9 with TRBJ2-7; D is unresolved. This clonotype was obtained from a human donor. Sequencing input: thymocytes. The CDR3: CASSFPTTYWGEQYF. The CDR3 nucleotides read TGTGCCAGCAGCTTCCCAACTACCTATTGGGGCGAGCAGTACTTC.